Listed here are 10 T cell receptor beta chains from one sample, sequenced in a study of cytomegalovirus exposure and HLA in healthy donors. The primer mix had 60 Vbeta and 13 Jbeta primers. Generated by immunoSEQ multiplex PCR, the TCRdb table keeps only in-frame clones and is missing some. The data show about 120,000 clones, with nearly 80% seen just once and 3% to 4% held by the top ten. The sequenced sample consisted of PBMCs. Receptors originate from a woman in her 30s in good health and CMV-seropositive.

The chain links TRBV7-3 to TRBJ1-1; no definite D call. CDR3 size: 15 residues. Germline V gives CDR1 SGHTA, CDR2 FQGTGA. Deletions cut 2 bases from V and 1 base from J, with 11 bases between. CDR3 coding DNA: TGTGCCAGCAGCTTAGGGAGGATCTGGAACACTGAAGCTTTCTTT. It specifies CASSLGRIWNTEAFF.

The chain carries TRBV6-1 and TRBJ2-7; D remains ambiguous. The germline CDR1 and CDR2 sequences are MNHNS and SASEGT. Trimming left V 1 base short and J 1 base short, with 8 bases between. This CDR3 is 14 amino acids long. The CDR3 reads CASSEDLVSYEQYF. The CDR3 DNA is TGTGCCAGCAGTGAAGATTTAGTATCCTACGAGCAGTACTTC.

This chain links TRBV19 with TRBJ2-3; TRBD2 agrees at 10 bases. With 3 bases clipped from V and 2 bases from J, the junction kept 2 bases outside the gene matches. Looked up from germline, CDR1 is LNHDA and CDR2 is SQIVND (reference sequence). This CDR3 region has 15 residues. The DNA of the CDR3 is TGTGCCAGTAGTATCCTAGCGGGGGTCACAGATACGCAGTATTTT. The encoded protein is CASSILAGVTDTQYF. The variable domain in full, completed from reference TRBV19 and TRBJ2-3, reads DGGITQSPKYLFRKEGQNVTLSCEQNLNHDAMYWYRQDPGQGLRLIYYSQIVNDFQKGDIAEGYSVSREKKESFPLTVTSAQKNPTAFYLCASSILAGVTDTQYFGPGTRLTVL.

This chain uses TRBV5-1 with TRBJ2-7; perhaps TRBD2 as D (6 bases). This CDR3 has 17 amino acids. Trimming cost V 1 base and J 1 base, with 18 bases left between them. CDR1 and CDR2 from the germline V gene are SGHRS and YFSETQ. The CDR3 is CASSLRRHLRESYEQYF. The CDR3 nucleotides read TGCGCCAGCAGCTTGAGGAGACATCTCCGGGAGTCCTACGAGCAGTACTTC.

The CDR3 sequence is CASGQINEKLFF. The DNA of the CDR3 is TGTGCTAGTGGTCAGATCAATGAAAAACTGTTTTTT. The rearrangement uses TRBV12-5 and TRBJ1-4, with D unclear. The germline V gene has CDR1 LGHNT and CDR2 FRNRAP. This CDR3 spans 12 amino acids. The ends were cut back, 5 bases at V and 5 bases at J, with 6 bases in the middle.

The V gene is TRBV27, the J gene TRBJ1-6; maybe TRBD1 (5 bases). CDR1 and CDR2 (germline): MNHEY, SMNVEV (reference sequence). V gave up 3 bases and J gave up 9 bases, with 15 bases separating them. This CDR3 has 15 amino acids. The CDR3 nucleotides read TGTGCCAGCAGTTTCGAGGCAGCGGGACCTTCACCCCTCCACTTT. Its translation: CASSFEAAGPSPLHF.

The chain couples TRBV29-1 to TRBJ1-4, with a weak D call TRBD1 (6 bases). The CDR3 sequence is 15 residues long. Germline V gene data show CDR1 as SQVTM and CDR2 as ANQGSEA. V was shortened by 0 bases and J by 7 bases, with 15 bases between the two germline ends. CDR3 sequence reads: CSVEDRVGASEKLFF. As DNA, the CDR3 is TGCAGCGTTGAAGACCGGGTGGGGGCAAGTGAAAAACTGTTTTTT.

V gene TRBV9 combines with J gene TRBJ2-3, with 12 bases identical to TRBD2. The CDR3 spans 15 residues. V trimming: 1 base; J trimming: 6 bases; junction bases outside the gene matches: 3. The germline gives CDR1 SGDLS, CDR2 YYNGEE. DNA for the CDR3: TGTGCCAGCAGCGTACTAGCGGGGGGGCAGGATACGCAGTATTTT. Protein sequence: CASSVLAGGQDTQYF.

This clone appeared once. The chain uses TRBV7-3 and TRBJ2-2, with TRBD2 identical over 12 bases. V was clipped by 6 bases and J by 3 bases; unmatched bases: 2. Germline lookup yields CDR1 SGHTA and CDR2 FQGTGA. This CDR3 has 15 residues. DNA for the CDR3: TGTGCCAGCAGGTCTAGCGGGGGGGACACCGGGGAGCTGTTTTTT. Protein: CASRSSGGDTGELFF.

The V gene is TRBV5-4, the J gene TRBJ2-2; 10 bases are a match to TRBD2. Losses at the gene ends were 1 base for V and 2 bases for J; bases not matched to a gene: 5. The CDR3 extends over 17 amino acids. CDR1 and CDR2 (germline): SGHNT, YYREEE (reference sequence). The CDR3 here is CASSLLLAGGNTGELFF. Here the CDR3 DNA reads TGTGCCAGCAGCTTGTTATTAGCGGGGGGTAACACCGGGGAGCTGTTTTTT.